The 25 T cell receptor beta chains listed next were all sequenced from one sample in a study of breast tumors, draining lymph nodes, adjacent tissues. Samples came from axillary lymph nodes draining the breast cancer. TCRdb processed the multiplex PCR reads anew with MiXCR; each CDR3 protein has one entry. Counted here are roughly 80,000 distinct CDR3 sequences, 15% to 20% occurring once; the ten biggest clones make up about 2.2%. The source material was axillary lymph node tissue. All receptors derive from a female donor with breast cancer. Some clones in this sample may be carry-over from other donors' samples.

This clonotype is labeled as medium-sized (0.01 to 0.1%). This sequence joins TRBV10-2 and TRBJ1-6, with D possibly matching TRBD1 (5 bases). The CDR3 consists of 13 residues. Trimming removed 5 bases at V and 9 bases at J, with 11 bases between. Germline CDR1 and CDR2: WSHSY and SAAADI. The CDR3 DNA reads TGCGCCAGCAGTCAGGGACTCACTTCACCCCTCCACTTT. Translated, it gives CASSQGLTSPLHF.

In regard to this clonotype: This sequence may be a read error, since a much larger clone differs from it by one base. V usage is TRBV14 and J usage is TRBJ2-3; no firm D call. CDR1 and CDR2 from the germline V gene are SGHDN and FVKESK. This CDR3 is built from 11 residues. The CDR3 sequence: CASSLAHTRYF. The CDR3 DNA reads as TGTGCCAGCAGCCTCGCGCATACGCGGTATTTT.

In this sample, this clonotype turned up many times. The CDR3 sequence: CADGTANQPQHF. The CDR3 region has the DNA TGTGCAGACGGGACAGCAAATCAGCCCCAGCATTTT. J is TRBJ1-5 and V is TRBV2; 7 bases match TRBD1. Germline V gene lookup returns CDR1 SNHLY and CDR2 FYNNEI. The CDR3 contains 12 residues.

This clonotype was found many times. The J gene is TRBJ2-7, the V gene TRBV11-2, with 11 positions matching TRBD1. V was clipped by 5 bases and J by 2 bases; unmatched bases: 5. The CDR3 runs 15 residues. Germline V gene data show CDR1 as SGHAT and CDR2 as FQNNGV. CDR3 sequence reads: CASSRTGGMTYEQYF. The CDR3 DNA reads as TGTGCCAGCAGCCGGACAGGGGGCATGACCTACGAGCAGTACTTC.

This clonotype was seen only a few times. This sequence joins TRBV28 and TRBJ2-7; perhaps TRBD1 as D (6 bases). This CDR3 contains 17 residues. Germline values: CDR1 MDHEN, CDR2 SYDVKM. The V end lost 7 bases, the J end lost 0 bases, and 22 bases lay between the germline ends. Here the CDR3 DNA reads TGTGCCAGCAACCCCGTACGCGACAGGACCCTCTCCTACGAGCAGTACTTC. Its translation: CASNPVRDRTLSYEQYF.

The chain links TRBV18 to TRBJ2-2, with a weak D call TRBD2 (6 bases). Germline values: CDR1 KGHSH, CDR2 LQKENI. The ends were cut back, 4 bases at V and 1 base at J, with 10 bases in the middle. CDR3 size: 15 residues. CDR3 in amino acids: CASSLSGMNTGELFF. The CDR3 region has the DNA TGTGCCAGCTCACTTAGCGGCATGAACACCGGGGAGCTGTTTTTT. Combining the CDR3 with reference TRBV18 and TRBJ2-2 gives the whole variable domain NAGVMQNPRHLVRRRGQEARLRCSPMKGHSHVYWYRQLPEEGLKFMVYLQKENIIDESGMPKERFSAEFPKEGPSILRIQQVVRGDSAAYFCASSLSGMNTGELFFGEGSRLTVL.

This clonotype was seen many times. This chain connects TRBV7-8 to TRBJ1-2; 10 bases line up with TRBD1. The germline CDR1 and CDR2 sequences are SGHVS and FQNEAQ. The CDR3 is 15 amino acids. The V gene end was trimmed by 2 bases and the J gene end by 3 bases; junction bases not matched to a gene: 3. CDR3 sequence (DNA): TGTGCCAGCAGCTTAACGACAGGGGGCGACTATGGCTACACCTTC. Its protein is CASSLTTGGDYGYTF.

At least ten counts were recorded for this clonotype. V usage is TRBV6-1 and J usage is TRBJ2-3; 10 positions match TRBD2. CDR3 length: 15 residues. After removal of 6 bases from V and 2 bases from J, the junction contained 5 bases not matched to a gene. The germline CDR1 and CDR2 sequences are MNHNS and SASEGT. CDR3 coding DNA: TGTGCCAGCAGCGTTGGACTAGCGGACACAGATACGCAGTATTTT. This codes for CASSVGLADTDTQYF.

This clonotype has ten or more counts. The rearrangement uses TRBV20-1 and TRBJ2-1, with no clear D. Germline values: CDR1 DFQATT, CDR2 SNEGSKA (reference sequence). The CDR3 is made up of 14 amino acids. V was clipped by 3 bases and J by 0 bases, with 9 bases between them. The CDR3 region has the DNA TGCAGTGCTAGTAGTCGGTTCTCCTACAATGAGCAGTTCTTC. It yields the protein CSASSRFSYNEQFF.

This clonotype was seen once. J is TRBJ2-3 and V is TRBV27, with no clear D. V dropped 2 bases and J dropped 0 bases, with 15 bases sitting between them. Germline V lookup: CDR1 MNHEY, CDR2 SMNVEV (reference sequence). This CDR3 is 17 amino acids long. In DNA form, the CDR3 reads TGTGCCAGCAGTTTAAGCGACCGACCCTCTAGCACAGATACGCAGTATTTT. It yields the protein CASSLSDRPSSTDTQYF.

As to this clonotype: This may be a read error: a much more frequent sequence differs by one nucleotide. This chain uses TRBV9 with TRBJ2-7; perhaps TRBD1 as D (5 bases). Per germline, CDR1 SGDLS and CDR2 YYNGEE. The CDR3 length is 15 residues. The CDR3 spells CVSSVGHPRTYEQYF. In DNA, the CDR3 is TGTGTCAGCAGCGTAGGACACCCACGGACCTACGAGCAGTACTTC. The full variable domain, in which reference TRBV9 and TRBJ2-7 provide the parts outside the CDR3, is DSGVTQTPKHLITATGQRVTLRCSPRSGDLSVYWYQQSLDQGLQFLIQYYNGEERAKGNILERFSAQQFPDLHSELNLSSLELGDSALYFCVSSVGHPRTYEQYFGPGTRLTVT.

Note on this clonotype: This clone may be a read error of a much larger clone one base away. This rearrangement joins TRBV6-2 or TRBV6-3 to TRBJ2-1; 7 positions agree with TRBD2. The better agreement between TRBJ2-7 and the DNA end casts doubt on the J call. CDR3 length: 13 residues. CDR1 and CDR2 (germline): MNHEY, SVGEGT. CDR3 in amino acids: CASRTSPYNEQYF. The CDR3 DNA sequence: TGTGCCAGCAGGACTAGCCCCTACAATGAGCAGTACTTC.

There are many counts of this clonotype. The chain is built from TRBV5-1 and TRBJ2-6; TRBD1 matches 9 bases. CDR1 and CDR2 (germline): SGHRS, YFSETQ. CDR3 size: 18 residues. V shed 0 bases and J 1 base; nucleotides not matched to a gene: 5. CDR3 DNA: TGCGCCAGCAGCTTGGAGGGACAGGGATTTTCTGGGGCCAACGTCCTGACTTTC. Translating gives CASSLEGQGFSGANVLTF.

This clonotype was seen many times. The rearrangement joins TRBV6-5 to TRBJ2-5; D is unresolved. The CDR3 runs 16 residues. V gave up 0 bases and J gave up 5 bases, with 16 bases separating them. Germline V CDR1 and CDR2: MNHEY, SVGAGI. CDR3 residues: CASSYSMVDFGETQYF. The CDR3 DNA reads as TGTGCCAGCAGTTACTCGATGGTCGACTTTGGGGAGACCCAGTACTTC.

On this clonotype itself: Being one base from a much bigger clone, this may be a read error. This chain connects TRBV5-4 to TRBJ2-7; unclear D gene. Trimming took 2 bases from V and 6 from J, leaving 6 bases between them. From germline, CDR1 is SGHNT and CDR2 YYREEE (reference sequence). CDR3 size: 11 residues. In DNA, the CDR3 is TGTGCCAGCAGCTTTATGACCGAGCAGTACTTC. Residues: CASSFMTEQYF.

This clonotype appeared many times. The chain uses TRBV5-6 and TRBJ2-7; 9 nucleotides agree with TRBD2. Germline trimming cut 2 bases from V and 1 base from J; bases unmatched to any gene: 10. CDR1 and CDR2 from the germline V gene are SGHDT and YYEEEE. CDR3 length: 17 amino acids. The CDR3 DNA follows: TGTGCCAGCAGCTTTTACCGAGGACTAGCGTTTTCCTACGAGCAGTACTTC. It codes for CASSFYRGLAFSYEQYF. The variable domain in full, completed from reference TRBV5-6 and TRBJ2-7, reads DAGVTQSPTHLIKTRGQQVTLRCSPKSGHDTVSWYQQALGQGPQFIFQYYEEEERQRGNFPDRFSGHQFPNYSSELNVNALLLGDSALYLCASSFYRGLAFSYEQYFGPGTRLTVT.

This clonotype was seen many times. This chain joins TRBV11-3 and TRBJ2-1; perhaps TRBD1 as D (5 bases). The V gene's germline CDR1 is SGHNT and CDR2 YENEEA. The V gene lost 7 bases and the J gene lost 9 bases, with 13 bases spanning the gap. The CDR3 is 12 amino acids. CDR3 in amino acids: CASMTASGEQFF. Here the CDR3 DNA reads TGTGCCAGCATGACAGCGTCCGGTGAGCAGTTCTTC.

The chain is built from TRBV6-5 and TRBJ2-4; D ambiguous. The CDR3 is made up of 15 amino acids. Germline CDR1 MNHEY, CDR2 SVGAGI. V lost 6 bases to trimming and J lost 6 bases, with 18 bases between them. The CDR3 nucleotides are TGTGCCAGCAGCTTCTTGAGTCCCCCGGGAAACATTCAGTACTTC. Protein sequence: CASSFLSPPGNIQYF.

This clonotype was observed many times. The chain couples TRBV5-1 to TRBJ2-1; the match to TRBD2 covers 8 bases. This CDR3 has 14 residues. Trimming removed 4 bases from V and 8 bases from J; junction bases left unmatched: 8. The germline V gene has CDR1 SGHRS and CDR2 YFSETQ. CDR3 nucleotide sequence: TGCGCCAGCAGCGAGGGACTAGGCGGGGATGAGCAGTTCTTC. It translates to CASSEGLGGDEQFF.

This clonotype was counted many times. The rearrangement links TRBV4-3 to TRBJ2-7; no firm D call. This CDR3 has 15 amino acids. V was pared by 0 bases and J by 3 bases, with 12 bases between. Germline loops: CDR1 LGHNA, CDR2 YSLEER. CDR3 region: CASSQDKGWGYEQYF. As DNA, the CDR3 is TGCGCCAGCAGCCAAGATAAAGGGTGGGGCTACGAGCAGTACTTC.

The chain joins TRBV6-1 to TRBJ2-1, with 7 nucleotides matching TRBD2. This CDR3 is built from 15 residues. CDR1 MNHNS and CDR2 SASEGT come from the germline V gene. V lost 6 bases and J lost 3; bases outside the gene matches: 8. The CDR3 DNA reads TGTGCCAGCAGAACCGGGACTAACGGCTACAATGAGCAGTTCTTC. Its translation: CASRTGTNGYNEQFF.

In this sample, this clonotype turned up many times. The V call is TRBV20-1, the J call TRBJ2-1; D gene uncertain. The V end was cut by 3 bases, the J end by 0 bases, with 9 bases between. Germline CDR1 reads DFQATT; CDR2 reads SNEGSKA (reference sequence). CDR3 length: 14 residues. CDR3 sequence (DNA): TGCAGTGCTAGCCCCCCAGCCTCCTACAATGAGCAGTTCTTC. Its protein product is CSASPPASYNEQFF.

Comment on this clonotype: This could be a read error, since a much larger clone is one nucleotide away. V and J are TRBV6-2 or TRBV6-3 and TRBJ2-7, with TRBD2 as a possible D gene (6 bases). The CDR3 runs 13 residues. Germline values: CDR1 MNHEY, CDR2 SVGEGT. The CDR3 DNA reads TGTGCCAGCAGCCGACTAGGAGGCTACGAGCAGCACTTC. This gives the protein CASSRLGGYEQHF.

The rearrangement joins TRBV27 to TRBJ2-7; D remains unclear. Trimming pared 5 bases from V and 2 bases from J, leaving 13 bases between. CDR1 is MNHEY and CDR2 is SMNVEV in the germline V gene (reference sequence). This CDR3 region has 14 residues. The CDR3 sequence is CASSQRFPTYEQYF. In DNA, the CDR3 is TGTGCCAGCAGTCAAAGATTTCCGACCTACGAGCAGTACTTC.

This clonotype came up many times. The chain couples TRBV7-2 to TRBJ2-5; 16 nucleotides align to TRBD2. From germline, CDR1 is SGHTA and CDR2 FQGNSA. V lost 5 bases to trimming and J lost 4 bases; unmatched junction nucleotides: 13. The CDR3 extends over 19 amino acids. In DNA form, the CDR3 reads TGTGCCAGCAGCAAAAGTTTTAAGGGACTAGCGGGAGGGGGAGAGACCCAGTACTTC. This gives the protein CASSKSFKGLAGGGETQYF.